The table lists the clone carrying this T cell receptor beta chain with a few counts. This sample is drawn from a study of control samples from healthy donors and cancer patients. The table came from immunoSEQ multiplex PCR; TCRdb's copy has only in-frame clones and leaves some out. The table lists some 130,000 clones, 80% to 95% of them singletons. J was trimmed by 0 bases and V by 4 bases; bases with no gene match: 5. The CDR3 has 15 residues. Germline V gene data show CDR1 as SGHRS and CDR2 as YFSETQ. This chain uses TRBV5-1 with TRBJ2-3; 7 positions match TRBD2. The sequenced sample consisted of blood. The sequence came from a woman aged 50 to 65 in good health. CDR3 coding DNA: TGCGCCAGCAGCCCTAGCGGTACTAGCACAGATACGCAGTATTTT. It codes for CASSPSGTSTDTQYF. Variable domain in full (rest from reference TRBV5-1 and TRBJ2-3): KAGVTQTPRYLIKTRGQQVTLSCSPISGHRSVSWYQQTPGQGLQFLFEYFSETQRNKGNFPGRFSGRQFSNSRSEMNVSTLELGDSALYLCASSPSGTSTDTQYFGPGTRLTVL.